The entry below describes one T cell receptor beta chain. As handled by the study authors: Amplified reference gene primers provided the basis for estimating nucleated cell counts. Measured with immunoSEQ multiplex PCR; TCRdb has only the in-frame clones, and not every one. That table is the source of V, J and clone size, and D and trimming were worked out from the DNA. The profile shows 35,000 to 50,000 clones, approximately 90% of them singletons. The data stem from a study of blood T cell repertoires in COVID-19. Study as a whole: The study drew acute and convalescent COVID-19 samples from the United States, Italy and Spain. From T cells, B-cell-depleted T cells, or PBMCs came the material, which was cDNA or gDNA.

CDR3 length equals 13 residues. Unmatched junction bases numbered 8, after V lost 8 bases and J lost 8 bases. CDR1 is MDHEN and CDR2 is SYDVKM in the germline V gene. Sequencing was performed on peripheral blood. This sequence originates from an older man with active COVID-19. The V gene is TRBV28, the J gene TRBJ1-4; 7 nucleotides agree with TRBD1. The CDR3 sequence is CASGQGGREKLFF. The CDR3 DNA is TGTGCCAGCGGTCAGGGGGGTCGGGAAAAACTGTTTTTT. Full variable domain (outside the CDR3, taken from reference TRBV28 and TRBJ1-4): DVKVTQSSRYLVKRTGEKVFLECVQDMDHENMFWYRQDPGLGLRLIYFSYDVKMKEKGDIPEGYSVSREKKERFSLILESASTNQTSMYLCASGQGGREKLFFGSGTQLSVL.